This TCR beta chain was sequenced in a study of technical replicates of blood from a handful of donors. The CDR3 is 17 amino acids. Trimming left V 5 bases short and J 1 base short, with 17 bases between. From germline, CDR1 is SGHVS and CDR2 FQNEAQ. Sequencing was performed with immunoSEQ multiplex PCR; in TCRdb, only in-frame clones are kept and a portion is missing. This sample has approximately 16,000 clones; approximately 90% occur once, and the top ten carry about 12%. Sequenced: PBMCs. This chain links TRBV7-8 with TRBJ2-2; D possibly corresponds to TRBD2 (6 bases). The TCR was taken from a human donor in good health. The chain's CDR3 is CASSPLSGGVNTGELFF. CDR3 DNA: TGTGCCAGCAGCCCCCTGTCCGGCGGGGTGAACACCGGGGAGCTGTTTTTT.